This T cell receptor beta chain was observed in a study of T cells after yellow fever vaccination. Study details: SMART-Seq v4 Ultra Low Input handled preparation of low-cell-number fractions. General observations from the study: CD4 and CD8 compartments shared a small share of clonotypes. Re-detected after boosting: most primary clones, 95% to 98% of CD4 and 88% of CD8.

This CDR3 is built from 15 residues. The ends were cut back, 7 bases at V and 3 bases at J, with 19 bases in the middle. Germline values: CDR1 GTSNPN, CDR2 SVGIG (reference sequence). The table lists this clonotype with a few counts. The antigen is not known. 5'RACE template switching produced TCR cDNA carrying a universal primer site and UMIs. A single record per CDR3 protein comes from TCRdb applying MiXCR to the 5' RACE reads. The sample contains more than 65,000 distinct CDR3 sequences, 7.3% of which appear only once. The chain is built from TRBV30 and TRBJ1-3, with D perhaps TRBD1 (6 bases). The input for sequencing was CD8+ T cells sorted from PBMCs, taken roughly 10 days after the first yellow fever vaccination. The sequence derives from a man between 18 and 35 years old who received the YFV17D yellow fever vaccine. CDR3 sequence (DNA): TGTGCCTATACCCTGACAGGTTATGTTGGAAACACCATATATTTT. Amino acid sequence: CAYTLTGYVGNTIYF.